This T cell receptor beta chain was observed in a study of cytotoxic CD8 clonotypes in ibrutinib-treated CLL. Study details: Patients attained some 25 partial and 2 complete responses; at median around 68 months, roughly 15 remained remitted while about twelve progressed. The study's findings and limits: Clonality went up at the time of ibrutinib response, stayed stable in sustained remission, and later dropped back toward its baseline level at progression. In comparison with age-matched healthy donors, baseline clonality was higher and tracked circulating CD8+ T-cell counts.

Germline CDR1 and CDR2: MNHEY and SMNVEV (reference sequence). V lost 5 bases and J 8 bases, leaving 18 bases between the germline ends. The CDR3 runs 14 residues. Regarding this clone: The antigen is unknown.

Using immunoSEQ multiplex PCR, the repertoire was profiled, and TCRdb retains in-frame clones only, with some absent. The table shows 200,000 or so clones, with 75% to 80% occurring only once. The TCR comes from a human donor with chronic lymphocytic leukemia. Sequencing used PBMCs, obtained after 12 months of ibrutinib treatment. The chain carries TRBV27 and TRBJ1-2; a weak D match, TRBD1 (5 bases). CDR3 DNA: TGTGCCAGCAGTCTCTTTGAGGGGAGCCGGGGCTACACCTTC. As protein: CASSLFEGSRGYTF.